This T cell receptor (beta chain) was captured by sequencing in a study of shared clonotypes between healthy human individuals. The germline CDR1 and CDR2 sequences are SEHNR and FQNEAQ (reference sequence). This CDR3 spans 15 amino acids. The junction had 7 bases not matched to a gene; V was cut back by 4 bases and J by 4 bases. Study-level results: Between several donors, naive CD4 clonotypes were shared at a level of around 4.8%. Compared with clonotypes that all four donors shared, non-shared clonotypes had lower generation probabilities.

Turning to this clone: Its antigen is still unknown.

Donors were Caucasian adults residing in Nashville, Tennessee, USA. Authors' data handling: ImmunoSEQ junction-only sequences lacked quality scores, so their filtering differed. The method was immunoSEQ multiplex PCR; TCRdb's version includes in-frame clones alone and lacks a portion of them. V and J calls plus clone size are reproduced from that table; the DNA served to infer D and trimming. The sample shows about 710,000 clones, 72% of them seen only once. The J gene is TRBJ2-7, the V gene TRBV7-9, with 10 bases that match TRBD1. The receptor comes from a woman aged 25-40 years in good health. Material for sequencing was memory CD4+ T cells sorted from blood. Documented subset: CD45RA-negative fraction. CDR3 sequence: CASSSTGTGVYEQYF. The CDR3 nucleotides are TGTGCCAGCAGCTCGACCGGGACAGGGGTTTACGAGCAGTACTTC.